This is a list of T cell receptor beta chains from one sample in a study of blood T cell repertoires in COVID-19. Profiling relied on immunoSEQ multiplex PCR, and the TCRdb table lists in-frame clones only, not all of them. Of roughly 100,000 clones listed, about 89% are singletons. Sequencing used peripheral blood. All receptors come from a human donor in a cohort sampled during active COVID-19. CDR3s include the opening cysteine and the closing phenylalanine or tryptophan. D genes are given only for firm matches. Clone size is given for some rows only: seen once, a few or many times, or a class if the clone is expanded.

-,TRBV9,TRBD2,TRBJ2-7,CASSVASGDSYEQYF,TGTGCCAGCAGCGTAGCTAGCGGTGACTCCTACGAGCAGTACTTC
-,TRBV28,-,TRBJ1-4,CASSLSGEKLFF,TGTGCCAGCAGTTTATCAGGTGAAAAACTGTTTTTT
-,TRBV7-7,-,TRBJ2-2,CASSPGLTNTGELFF,TGTGCCAGCAGCCCGGGACTGACGAACACCGGGGAGCTGTTTTTT
-,TRBV2,-,TRBJ2-3,CASSEVRRSTDTQYF,TGTGCCAGCAGTGAAGTTCGCAGAAGCACAGATACGCAGTATTTT
-,TRBV28,-,TRBJ1-5,CASSLRGYVDNQPQHF,TGTGCCAGCAGTCTTAGGGGGTACGTTGACAATCAGCCCCAGCATTTT
-,TRBV2,TRBD1,TRBJ2-2,CASSRDRVGTGELFF,TGTGCCAGCAGCCGGGACAGGGTAGGGACCGGGGAGCTGTTTTTT
-,TRBV19,-,TRBJ2-1,CASSLGGVLNEQFF,TGTGCCAGTAGTCTAGGGGGAGTGTTGAATGAGCAGTTCTTC
-,TRBV3-1/TRBV3-2,-,TRBJ2-1,CASSQGAHSYNEQFF,TGTGCCAGCAGCCAAGGCGCTCACTCCTACAATGAGCAGTTCTTC
-,TRBV28,-,TRBJ1-1,CASRGPGTEAFF,TGTGCCAGCAGGGGGCCCGGGACTGAAGCTTTCTTT
once,TRBV6-5,-,TRBJ2-3,CASSYDPRRGTDTQYF,TGTGCCAGCAGTTACGACCCCCGGAGGGGTACAGATACGCAGTATTTT
-,TRBV30,-,TRBJ2-7,CAWSVWAGIRYEQYF,TGTGCCTGGAGTGTCTGGGCAGGGATACGGTACGAGCAGTACTTC
-,TRBV20-1,-,TRBJ2-5,CSAGNRETQYF,TGCAGTGCGGGCAACCGGGAGACCCAGTACTTC
-,TRBV6-5,-,TRBJ2-3,CASSYPNTDTQYF,TGTGCCAGCAGTTACCCAAACACAGATACGCAGTATTTT